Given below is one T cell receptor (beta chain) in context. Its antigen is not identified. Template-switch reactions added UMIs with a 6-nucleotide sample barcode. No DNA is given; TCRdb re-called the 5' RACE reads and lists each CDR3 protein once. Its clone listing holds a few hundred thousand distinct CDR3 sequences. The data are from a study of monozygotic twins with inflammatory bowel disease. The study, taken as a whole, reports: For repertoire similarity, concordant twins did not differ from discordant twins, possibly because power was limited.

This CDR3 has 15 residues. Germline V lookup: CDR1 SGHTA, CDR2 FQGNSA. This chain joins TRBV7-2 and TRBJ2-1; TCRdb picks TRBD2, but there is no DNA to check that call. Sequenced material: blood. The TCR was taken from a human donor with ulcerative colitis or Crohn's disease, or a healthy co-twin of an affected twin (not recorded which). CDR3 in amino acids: CASSLGGGASREQFF.